This T cell receptor beta chain was identified during a study of CD8 T cells in ankylosing spondylitis. TCRdb reanalysed the 5' RACE reads using MiXCR and keeps one entry per CDR3 protein. The sample has 150,000 to 200,000 distinct CDR3 sequences; about 17% are singletons. Overall study findings and caveats: Reports of some motif variants in reactive arthritis synovial fluid and blood predate this one.

V shed 6 bases and J shed 3 bases, with 8 bases lying between them. The CDR3 has 12 amino acids. The germline gives CDR1 SQVTM, CDR2 ANQGSEA. At least ten counts were recorded for this clonotype. Its antigen is as yet unknown. Source material: blood, either unsorted or a sorted T cell fraction (not recorded which). The V call is TRBV29-1, the J call TRBJ2-2; D unclear. The clonotype comes from a male donor with ankylosing spondylitis or in good health (not recorded which). The CDR3, as DNA: TGCAGCGTCGCGAGATACACCGGGGAGCTGTTTTTT. Its translation is CSVARYTGELFF.